A selection of T cell receptor beta chains follows, all from one sample in a study of identical twins. Using its own MiXCR run on the 5' RACE reads, TCRdb lists one record per CDR3 protein. Of about 720,000 distinct CDR3 sequences in the sample, more than 6.5% were seen once. The same data also contributed to another study, on yellow fever vaccine responses in identical twins.

Sequencing input: PBMCs. The receptors were sampled from a woman aged 18 to 35 in good health. Both conserved end residues are part of each CDR3. Fields, in order: clone size, V gene, D gene, CDR3 length, J gene, CDR3 protein, CDR3 DNA. D genes are given only for firm matches. Clone sizes are given selectively: once, few, many, or a class where the clone is expanded.

clone_size: few
v_call: TRBV7-2
d_call: -
cdr3_length: 14
j_call: TRBJ2-7
cdr3_aa: CASSSLGTYYEQYF
cdr3_nt: TGTGCCAGCAGCTCCCTAGGCACATACTACGAGCAGTACTTC

clone_size: -
v_call: TRBV3-1
d_call: -
cdr3_length: 15
j_call: TRBJ2-1
cdr3_aa: CASRSRSGTDNEQFF
cdr3_nt: TGTGCCAGCAGGTCAAGGAGCGGGACAGACAATGAGCAGTTCTTC

clone_size: many
v_call: TRBV12-3/TRBV12-4
d_call: TRBD1
cdr3_length: 15
j_call: TRBJ2-1
cdr3_aa: CASRYRTGPYNEQFF
cdr3_nt: TGTGCCAGCAGATATAGGACAGGCCCCTACAATGAGCAGTTCTTC

clone_size: -
v_call: TRBV2
d_call: TRBD1
cdr3_length: 15
j_call: TRBJ1-3
cdr3_aa: CASRGSGGSGNTIYF
cdr3_nt: TGTGCCAGCAGAGGTTCAGGGGGCTCTGGAAACACCATATATTTT

clone_size: few
v_call: TRBV5-1
d_call: -
cdr3_length: 14
j_call: TRBJ2-7
cdr3_aa: CASSSLPGPYEQYF
cdr3_nt: TGCGCCAGCAGCTCCCTTCCGGGACCCTACGAGCAGTACTTC

clone_size: many
v_call: TRBV5-1
d_call: TRBD2
cdr3_length: 15
j_call: TRBJ2-1
cdr3_aa: CASSSGLAGYNEQFF
cdr3_nt: TGCGCCAGCAGCTCAGGACTAGCGGGGTACAATGAGCAGTTCTTC

clone_size: few
v_call: TRBV6-1
d_call: TRBD2
cdr3_length: 13
j_call: TRBJ2-7
cdr3_aa: CATRSGNSYEQYF
cdr3_nt: TGTGCCACCCGAAGCGGGAACTCCTACGAGCAGTACTTC

clone_size: few
v_call: TRBV28
d_call: -
cdr3_length: 16
j_call: TRBJ2-1
cdr3_aa: CASSLYSGDSYNEQFF
cdr3_nt: TGTGCCAGCAGTTTATATAGCGGAGATTCCTACAATGAGCAGTTCTTC

clone_size: few
v_call: TRBV4-1
d_call: -
cdr3_length: 14
j_call: TRBJ2-7
cdr3_aa: CVSSQVPNTYEQYF
cdr3_nt: TGCGTCAGCAGCCAAGTTCCGAATACCTACGAGCAGTACTTC

clone_size: many
v_call: TRBV11-1
d_call: -
cdr3_length: 17
j_call: TRBJ2-1
cdr3_aa: CASSSRNWGNTNNEQFF
cdr3_nt: TGTGCCAGCAGCTCTCGTAACTGGGGGAATACAAACAATGAGCAGTTCTTC

clone_size: few
v_call: TRBV7-2
d_call: -
cdr3_length: 13
j_call: TRBJ2-7
cdr3_aa: CASSPYRAYEQYF
cdr3_nt: TGTGCCAGCAGCCCATACAGAGCCTACGAGCAGTACTTC

clone_size: -
v_call: TRBV5-6
d_call: TRBD2
cdr3_length: 16
j_call: TRBJ2-7
cdr3_aa: CASSLVAGGITYEQYF
cdr3_nt: TGTGCCAGCAGCTTGGTAGCGGGGGGGATCACCTACGAGCAGTACTTC

clone_size: many
v_call: TRBV12-3/TRBV12-4
d_call: TRBD2
cdr3_length: 16
j_call: TRBJ2-2
cdr3_aa: CASSTSGGAWTGELFF
cdr3_nt: TGTGCCAGCAGTACGAGCGGGGGGGCCTGGACCGGGGAGCTGTTTTTT

clone_size: many
v_call: TRBV12-3/TRBV12-4
d_call: TRBD2
cdr3_length: 15
j_call: TRBJ2-1
cdr3_aa: CASSRLAGGYNEQFF
cdr3_nt: TGTGCCAGCAGTCGACTAGCGGGAGGATACAATGAGCAGTTCTTC

clone_size: many
v_call: TRBV5-6
d_call: -
cdr3_length: 17
j_call: TRBJ2-7
cdr3_aa: CASSFLIPRTGAYEQYF
cdr3_nt: TGTGCCAGCAGCTTCCTCATTCCCCGCACGGGGGCCTACGAGCAGTACTTC

clone_size: few
v_call: TRBV2
d_call: TRBD1
cdr3_length: 14
j_call: TRBJ2-1
cdr3_aa: CARDRDRGHNEQFF
cdr3_nt: TGTGCCAGAGACCGGGACAGGGGCCACAATGAGCAGTTCTTC

clone_size: many
v_call: TRBV9
d_call: -
cdr3_length: 15
j_call: TRBJ2-1
cdr3_aa: CASSPPSPSYNEQFF
cdr3_nt: TGTGCCAGCAGCCCCCCCTCGCCATCCTACAATGAGCAGTTCTTC

clone_size: -
v_call: TRBV24-1
d_call: -
cdr3_length: 13
j_call: TRBJ2-1
cdr3_aa: CATSDIDDNEQFF
cdr3_nt: TGTGCCACCAGTGATATAGACGACAATGAGCAGTTCTTC

clone_size: few
v_call: TRBV5-6
d_call: TRBD1
cdr3_length: 15
j_call: TRBJ2-7
cdr3_aa: CASSLVGRGLLEQYF
cdr3_nt: TGTGCCAGCAGCTTGGTGGGCAGGGGGCTTCTCGAGCAGTACTTC

clone_size: many
v_call: TRBV15
d_call: -
cdr3_length: 15
j_call: TRBJ2-7
cdr3_aa: CATSRDWRVAIEQYF
cdr3_nt: TGTGCCACCAGCAGAGATTGGAGGGTTGCGATCGAGCAGTACTTC

clone_size: -
v_call: TRBV29-1
d_call: -
cdr3_length: 12
j_call: TRBJ2-1
cdr3_aa: CSVEEGRAEQFF
cdr3_nt: TGCAGCGTTGAAGAGGGCAGGGCTGAGCAGTTCTTC

clone_size: -
v_call: TRBV20-1
d_call: -
cdr3_length: 14
j_call: TRBJ1-1
cdr3_aa: CSAITGTPNTEAFF
cdr3_nt: TGCAGTGCTATTACGGGGACACCGAACACTGAAGCTTTCTTT

clone_size: -
v_call: TRBV2
d_call: -
cdr3_length: 15
j_call: TRBJ2-7
cdr3_aa: CASSLGPGASYEQYF
cdr3_nt: TGTGCCAGCAGCCTGGGACCAGGAGCATCCTACGAGCAGTACTTC

clone_size: many
v_call: TRBV7-9
d_call: -
cdr3_length: 13
j_call: TRBJ1-2
cdr3_aa: CASSLARDYGYTF
cdr3_nt: TGTGCCAGCAGCTTAGCCAGGGACTATGGCTACACCTTC

clone_size: few
v_call: TRBV2
d_call: TRBD1
cdr3_length: 14
j_call: TRBJ2-5
cdr3_aa: CASSWDRSLETQYF
cdr3_nt: TGTGCCAGCAGTTGGGACAGGAGTCTCGAGACCCAGTACTTC

clone_size: many
v_call: TRBV4-3
d_call: -
cdr3_length: 15
j_call: TRBJ2-2
cdr3_aa: CASSQAGPRPGELFF
cdr3_nt: TGCGCCAGCAGCCAAGCGGGCCCACGGCCCGGGGAGCTGTTTTTT

clone_size: few
v_call: TRBV11-2
d_call: -
cdr3_length: 17
j_call: TRBJ2-5
cdr3_aa: CASSSTWRGPRVETQYF
cdr3_nt: TGTGCCAGCAGCTCAACCTGGCGGGGGCCGCGCGTGGAGACCCAGTACTTC

clone_size: many
v_call: TRBV28
d_call: TRBD1
cdr3_length: 14
j_call: TRBJ2-1
cdr3_aa: CASSPGQGANEQFF
cdr3_nt: TGTGCCAGCAGTCCAGGACAGGGGGCAAATGAGCAGTTCTTC

clone_size: many
v_call: TRBV15
d_call: -
cdr3_length: 13
j_call: TRBJ2-5
cdr3_aa: CATSYRLQETQYF
cdr3_nt: TGTGCCACCAGCTACCGGTTGCAAGAGACCCAGTACTTC

clone_size: -
v_call: TRBV29-1
d_call: -
cdr3_length: 13
j_call: TRBJ1-2
cdr3_aa: CSVESVGYYGYTF
cdr3_nt: TGCAGCGTCGAGAGTGTGGGTTACTATGGCTACACCTTC

clone_size: -
v_call: TRBV10-3
d_call: TRBD1
cdr3_length: 15
j_call: TRBJ2-7
cdr3_aa: CAISRTGALLYEQYF
cdr3_nt: TGTGCCATCAGCCGGACAGGGGCTCTCCTCTACGAGCAGTACTTC

clone_size: many
v_call: TRBV5-1
d_call: -
cdr3_length: 14
j_call: TRBJ2-7
cdr3_aa: CASSFGSGIYEQYF
cdr3_nt: TGCGCCAGCAGCTTCGGTTCAGGAATTTACGAGCAGTACTTC

clone_size: -
v_call: TRBV15
d_call: TRBD1
cdr3_length: 16
j_call: TRBJ1-3
cdr3_aa: CATSRARRQGGNTIYF
cdr3_nt: TGTGCCACCAGCAGAGCCCGAAGACAGGGAGGAAACACCATATATTTT

clone_size: -
v_call: TRBV20-1
d_call: -
cdr3_length: 12
j_call: TRBJ2-5
cdr3_aa: CSASWQLETQYF
cdr3_nt: TGCAGTGCTAGCTGGCAACTAGAGACCCAGTACTTC

clone_size: few
v_call: TRBV6-1
d_call: -
cdr3_length: 12
j_call: TRBJ2-7
cdr3_aa: CADRDLSYEQYF
cdr3_nt: TGTGCCGACCGGGACCTGTCCTACGAGCAGTACTTC

clone_size: few
v_call: TRBV28
d_call: TRBD2
cdr3_length: 15
j_call: TRBJ2-3
cdr3_aa: CASSRTGGGADTQYF
cdr3_nt: TGTGCCAGCAGCCGCACTGGGGGGGGGGCAGATACGCAGTATTTT

clone_size: few
v_call: TRBV28
d_call: -
cdr3_length: 13
j_call: TRBJ2-5
cdr3_aa: CASILGGGETQYF
cdr3_nt: -

clone_size: -
v_call: TRBV7-9
d_call: -
cdr3_length: 12
j_call: TRBJ1-1
cdr3_aa: CASSLYSTEAFF
cdr3_nt: TGTGCCAGCAGCTTGTATTCCACTGAAGCTTTCTTT

clone_size: -
v_call: TRBV12-3/TRBV12-4
d_call: TRBD2
cdr3_length: 14
j_call: TRBJ2-6
cdr3_aa: CASTGGIGANVLTF
cdr3_nt: TGTGCCAGCACGGGGGGTATTGGGGCCAACGTCCTGACTTTC

clone_size: few
v_call: TRBV11-2
d_call: TRBD1
cdr3_length: 17
j_call: TRBJ2-7
cdr3_aa: CASSLEYRGHVTYEQYF
cdr3_nt: TGTGCCAGCAGCTTAGAGTACAGGGGGCATGTAACCTACGAGCAGTACTTC

clone_size: -
v_call: TRBV18
d_call: TRBD2
cdr3_length: 15
j_call: TRBJ2-1
cdr3_aa: CASSPPLSSGNEQFF
cdr3_nt: TGTGCCAGCTCACCACCTCTCTCTAGCGGGAATGAGCAGTTCTTC